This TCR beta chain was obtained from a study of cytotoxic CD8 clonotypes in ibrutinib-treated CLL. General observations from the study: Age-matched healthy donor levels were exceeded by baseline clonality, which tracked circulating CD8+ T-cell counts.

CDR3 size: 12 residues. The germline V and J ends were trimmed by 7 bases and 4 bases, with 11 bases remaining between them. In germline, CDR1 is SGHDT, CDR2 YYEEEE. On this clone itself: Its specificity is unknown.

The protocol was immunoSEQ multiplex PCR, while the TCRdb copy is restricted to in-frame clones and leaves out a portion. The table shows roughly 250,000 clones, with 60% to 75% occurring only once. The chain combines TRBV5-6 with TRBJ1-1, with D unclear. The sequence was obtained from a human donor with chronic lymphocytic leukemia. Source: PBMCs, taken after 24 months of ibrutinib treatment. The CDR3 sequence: CASRRVGTEAFF. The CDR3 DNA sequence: TGTGCCAGCCGGAGGGTGGGCACTGAAGCTTTCTTT.